This TCR beta chain is from a study of CD8+ T cells in alopecia areata. Background on the study: Affected scalp percentage determined the severity score of treated patients.

The CDR3 totals 14 residues. V shed 2 bases and J shed 5 bases, with 10 bases lying between them. Per germline, CDR1 SEHNR and CDR2 FQNEAQ (reference sequence). Specified treatment: oral pan-JAK inhibitor, 5-10 mg twice daily. A remark on this clone: The antigen is undetermined.

RNA, once extracted, was reverse transcribed into cDNA for use as the sequencing template. Profiled with immunoSEQ multiplex PCR; TCRdb holds only in-frame clones, not every one. There are hundreds of thousands of clones in the sample; more than 45% occur only once, and under 2% lies in the top ten. Study-wide points: Higher clonality than in normal scalp was seen in lesional scalp, especially alopecia totalis/universalis.

The sample was CD4+ T cells sorted from blood, taken at week 24, from a patient treated with tofacitinib. This clonotype was sampled from a human donor with alopecia areata. The gene calls are TRBV7-9 and TRBJ2-1; no definite D call. The CDR3, as DNA: TGTGCCAGCAGCTTAAATTTAGCTCACAATGAGCAGTTCTTC. This codes for CASSLNLAHNEQFF.